The 11 T cell receptor beta chains in this list originate from one sample, sequenced in a study of blood T cell repertoires in COVID-19. Sequenced by immunoSEQ multiplex PCR; TCRdb stores in-frame clones only, minus some. This sample yields around 180,000 clones, of which 70% to 85% are seen a single time; around 12% belongs to the top ten. Sequencing was performed on PBMCs or T cells enriched from blood (not recorded which). These receptors were taken from a middle-aged man who had recovered from COVID-19.

The genes are TRBV28 and TRBJ1-6; D perhaps matches TRBD1 (6 bases). There are 14 residues in the CDR3. V lost 4 bases, J lost 7 bases, and 11 bases lay in between. Germline V gives CDR1 MDHEN, CDR2 SYDVKM. DNA of the CDR3: TGTGCCAGCAGTTCCCCGGACAGAAATTCACCCCTCCACTTT. Encoded protein: CASSSPDRNSPLHF.

This chain links TRBV28 with TRBJ2-3; 14 bases are a match to TRBD2. The CDR3 has 15 residues. CDR1 MDHEN and CDR2 SYDVKM come from the germline V gene. J was trimmed by 5 bases and V by 8 bases; bases with no gene match: 6. The CDR3 loop reads CASEPGTSGGDTQYF. The CDR3 bases are TGTGCCAGCGAACCCGGGACTAGCGGGGGAGATACGCAGTATTTT.

This rearrangement joins TRBV25-1 to TRBJ1-2; maybe TRBD1 (5 bases). V dropped 4 bases and J dropped 7 bases, with 13 bases sitting between them. The CDR3 is 13 amino acids. Germline CDR1 MGHDK, CDR2 SYGVNS. The CDR3 coding sequence is TGTGCCAGCAGTGGCGGGGGGAAAGGTGGCTACACCTTC. Residues: CASSGGGKGGYTF.

The count of this clone is one. In DNA, the CDR3 is TGTGCCAGCAGGAGGGGGACACCCTTAGGCGGAGGCGGCTACACCTTC. Its protein is CASRRGTPLGGGGYTF. The chain is built from TRBV27 and TRBJ1-2, with D tentatively TRBD1 (6 bases). Germline V gene lookup returns CDR1 MNHEY and CDR2 SMNVEV (reference sequence). With 6 bases removed from V and 8 bases from J, the gap between germline ends came to 25 bases. This CDR3 has 16 residues.

The V call is TRBV11-2, the J call TRBJ1-2; 11 nucleotides agree with TRBD1. The CDR3 loop spans 14 amino acids. CDR1 is SGHAT, CDR2 FQNNGV, per germline. The ends lost 3 bases at V and 8 bases at J; junction bases unmatched: 5. The CDR3 spells CASSFGQGAEGYTF. CDR3 in DNA: TGTGCCAGCAGCTTCGGACAGGGGGCTGAGGGCTACACCTTC.

The chain links TRBV28 to TRBJ1-2; D call uncertain. The CDR3 is made up of 15 amino acids. From germline, CDR1 is MDHEN and CDR2 SYDVKM. The V and J ends lost 7 bases and 3 bases respectively, with 18 bases between them. The CDR3 sequence: CASIPQGEPYYGYTF. DNA for the CDR3: TGTGCCAGCATCCCTCAAGGAGAACCTTACTATGGCTACACCTTC.

The chain carries TRBV12-3 or TRBV12-4 and TRBJ1-6; 7 positions match TRBD1. Trimming took 5 bases from V and 12 from J; bases not matched to a gene: 7. This CDR3 contains 13 residues. The CDR3 DNA follows: TGTGCCAGCAGTCCGGGACAGAAGTTACCCCTCCACTTT. Translation: CASSPGQKLPLHF.

The chain uses TRBV5-4 and TRBJ1-2; 8 bases map to TRBD1. The CDR3 is 16 residues long. Germline CDR1 reads SGHNT; CDR2 reads YYREEE (reference sequence). V shed 6 bases and J 0 bases; nucleotides not matched to a gene: 10. The CDR3 here is CASTQGGGQANYGYTF. In DNA form, the CDR3 reads TGTGCCAGCACCCAGGGGGGGGGACAGGCTAACTATGGCTACACCTTC.

The table lists this clone with a count of one. The chain carries TRBV6-5 and TRBJ2-7, with a weak D call TRBD2 (7 bases). This CDR3 region has 12 residues. CDR1 is MNHEY and CDR2 is SVGAGI in the germline V gene. V lost 7 bases and J 3 bases, leaving 10 bases between the germline ends. CDR3 region: CASKGDYYEQYF. CDR3 nucleotide sequence: TGTGCCAGCAAGGGGGACTACTACGAGCAGTACTTC.

Remarks on this clone: This sample also contains other DNA sequences that code for the same CDR3. J is TRBJ2-1 and V is TRBV6-1; TRBD2 matches at 12 bases. This CDR3 has 16 amino acids. The V and J ends lost 3 bases and 3 bases, in that order; junction bases with no gene match: 3. Germline V gene lookup returns CDR1 MNHNS and CDR2 SASEGT. The CDR3 coding sequence is TGTGCCAGCAGTGAGCTAGCGGGGGGGATCTACAATGAGCAGTTCTTC. Translation gives CASSELAGGIYNEQFF.

The chain links TRBV10-1 to TRBJ2-7, with TRBD1 matching over 12 bases. The CDR3 runs 17 residues. The junction had 9 bases not matched to a gene; V was cut back by 5 bases and J by 1 base. CDR1 is WNHNN and CDR2 is SYGVQD in the germline V gene (reference sequence). For the CDR3, the DNA is TGCGCCAGCAGTCGTGGGACAGGGGGCGTCCGATCCTACGAGCAGTACTTC. Its translation: CASSRGTGGVRSYEQYF.